The sequence of this T cell receptor (beta chain) was determined in a study of breast tumors, draining lymph nodes, adjacent tissues. Study-wide findings and caveats: Tumor and nontumor repertoires were significantly more similar in luminal-like than in basal-like breast cancer. Findings are consistent with lymph node origin and intratumoral expansion of most tumor T cells. Tumor repertoires ranked between lymph nodes and nontumor tissue in diversity, with V and J gene preferences.

Samples came from axillary lymph nodes draining the breast cancer. The V gene end was trimmed by 4 bases and the J gene end by 5 bases; junction bases not matched to a gene: 7. Germline V CDR1 and CDR2: SGHRS, YFSETQ. The CDR3 consists of 15 residues. Of note for this clonotype: As yet, its antigen is unknown.

From the multiplex PCR reads, TCRdb called clonotypes with MiXCR, one entry per CDR3 protein. The sample has approximately 100,000 distinct CDR3 sequences, less than 25% seen once. Material for sequencing was axillary lymph node tissue. The rearrangement uses TRBV5-1 and TRBJ1-5; 9 nucleotides align to TRBD1. The clonotype was recovered from a female donor with breast cancer. Some clones in this sample may be carry-over from other donors' samples. The CDR3 DNA is TGCGCCAGCAGCCCTACGGGACAGGGCGATCAGCCCCAGCATTTT. Translating gives CASSPTGQGDQPQHF.